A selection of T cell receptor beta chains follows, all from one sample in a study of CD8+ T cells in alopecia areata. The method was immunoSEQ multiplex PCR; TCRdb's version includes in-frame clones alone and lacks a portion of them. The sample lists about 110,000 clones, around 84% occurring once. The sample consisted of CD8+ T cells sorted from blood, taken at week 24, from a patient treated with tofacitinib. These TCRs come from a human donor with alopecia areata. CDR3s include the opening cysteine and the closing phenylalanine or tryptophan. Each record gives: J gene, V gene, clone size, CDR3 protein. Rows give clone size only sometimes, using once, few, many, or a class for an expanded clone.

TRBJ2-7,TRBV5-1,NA,CASSLASGGVAYEQYF
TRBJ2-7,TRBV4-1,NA,CASRQGTGVPYEQYF
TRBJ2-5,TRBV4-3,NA,CASSQDLRLAGQETQYF
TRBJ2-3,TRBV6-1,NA,CASNRGTGDADTQYF
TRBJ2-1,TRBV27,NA,CASSPYAYNEQFF
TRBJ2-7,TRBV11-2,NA,CASSFLGGAAYEQYF
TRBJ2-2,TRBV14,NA,CASSQVGQGYTGELFF
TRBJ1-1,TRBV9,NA,CASSATGDTEAFF
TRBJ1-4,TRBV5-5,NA,CASSRAVPGQGTTNEKLFF
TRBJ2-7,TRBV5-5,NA,CASSSLLNYEQYF
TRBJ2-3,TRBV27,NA,CASLKLGVDTQYF
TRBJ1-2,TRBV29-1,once,CSVEEAGYGYTF
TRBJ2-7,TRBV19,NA,CASSKDSSSSYEQYF
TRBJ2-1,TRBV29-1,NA,CSVEDVQVSSYNEQFF
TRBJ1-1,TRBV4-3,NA,CASSQTGNTEAFF
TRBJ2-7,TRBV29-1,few,CSVELATWEQYF
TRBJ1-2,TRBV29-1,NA,CSTDSSGYTF
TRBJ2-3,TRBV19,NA,CASSATDTQYF
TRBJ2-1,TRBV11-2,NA,CASSTSASAINNEQFF
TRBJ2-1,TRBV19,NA,CASSMGGYNEQFF
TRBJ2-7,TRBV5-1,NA,CASSKTGNYEQYF
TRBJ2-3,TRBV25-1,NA,CASTRSGGAGDTQYF
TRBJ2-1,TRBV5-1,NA,CASSDGGGSYNEQFF
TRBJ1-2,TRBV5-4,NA,CASSPPAGTYTF
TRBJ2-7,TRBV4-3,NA,CASSQDRSRSGEQYF
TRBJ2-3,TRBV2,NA,CASRATVYITDTQYF